This T cell receptor beta chain was observed in a study of Ad26.COV2.S vaccination and SARS-CoV-2 variants. As for the study in general: A COV1001 Ad26.COV2.S trial-arm participant provided the sample. The authors gave Ad26.COV2.S intramuscularly, either once or twice 56 days apart.

General observations from the study: Greater spike-specific TCR breadth was seen in vaccine recipients than in placebo recipients. Once vaccination had occurred, spike-specific CD8+ and CD4+ T cell responses reportedly showed substantial breadth.

V gave up 3 bases and J gave up 0 bases; unmatched junction bases: 9. CDR1 MDHEN and CDR2 SYDVKM come from the germline V gene. The CDR3 covers 17 residues. This sample's treatment: around 19 received Ad26.COV2.S at low or high dose, single or two shots; several received placebo; per-sample allocation not given. Specimen acquisition occurred on day 63 following the initial vaccine or placebo injection. Of note for this clone: What it binds is not known.

Assay used: immunoSEQ multiplex PCR; TCRdb lists only in-frame clones, some missing. The table lists roughly 350,000 clones, about 88% of them singletons. Sample: peripheral blood, taken in a trial of Ad26.COV2.S vaccine versus placebo. This chain links TRBV28 with TRBJ1-1, with 8 bases fitting TRBD1. The TCR was taken from a person between 18 and 59 years old who received the Ad26.COV2.S COVID-19 vaccine or a placebo. The CDR3 is CASSFNSRGQMNTEAFF. The DNA of the CDR3 is TGTGCCAGCAGTTTCAACTCCAGGGGGCAAATGAACACTGAAGCTTTCTTT.